This T cell receptor beta chain emerged from a study of shared clonotypes between healthy human individuals. Looked up from germline, CDR1 is KGHSH and CDR2 is LQKENI. This CDR3 is built from 18 residues. Trimming shortened V by 3 bases and J by 5 bases, and 24 bases separated the two germline ends. Assay: immunoSEQ multiplex PCR; the TCRdb copy retains only in-frame clones and omits some. The data hold roughly 2 million clones, with approximately 95% observed a single time. The sequenced sample was naive CD4+ T cells sorted from blood. Subset denoted: CD45RA+ positively selected. V and J are TRBV18 and TRBJ2-3; D is perhaps TRBD2 (7 bases). This receptor was taken from a man aged 18 to 30 in good health. DNA for the CDR3: TGTGCCAGCTCACCTCGGACGGGGGCGGGGGCAAGTGGAGATACGCAGTATTTT. Amino acids: CASSPRTGAGASGDTQYF.